A single sample gave rise to the 23 T cell receptor beta chains below, sequenced in a study of cytomegalovirus exposure and HLA in healthy donors. PCR employed 60 Vbeta and 13 Jbeta primers. Sequencing used immunoSEQ multiplex PCR; TCRdb keeps in-frame clones, though not all of them. Of roughly 200,000 clones in the sample, around 80% were seen once. Sequences were obtained from PBMCs. The source of these receptors is a man younger than 45 in good health and CMV-seronegative.

The chain joins TRBV7-2 to TRBJ2-3; TRBD2 agrees at 7 bases. CDR3 size: 16 residues. CDR1 and CDR2 from the germline V gene are SGHTA and FQGNSA. V lost 1 base, J lost 8 bases, and 12 bases stayed unmatched. CDR3 sequence reads: CASSLDRGGGGPTQYF. In DNA form, the CDR3 reads TGTGCCAGCAGCTTAGATCGGGGCGGGGGAGGACCTACGCAGTATTTT.

This chain joins TRBV29-1 and TRBJ1-2, with 8 bases lining up with TRBD1. The CDR3 loop spans 14 amino acids. In germline, CDR1 is SQVTM, CDR2 ANQGSEA. The J segment lost 0 bases and the V segment lost 6 bases, leaving 6 bases of the junction unmatched. CDR3 DNA: TGCAGCGTGGCGACAGGGGATCCTAACTATGGCTACACCTTC. Translating gives CSVATGDPNYGYTF.

This clone was detected only once. The rearrangement links TRBV2 to TRBJ1-1; 8 bases are shared with TRBD1. Unmatched junction bases numbered 6, after V lost 3 bases and J lost 3 bases. Per the germline V gene, CDR1 is SNHLY and CDR2 is FYNNEI. The CDR3 contains 15 residues. CDR3 amino acids: CASSDPGQADTEAFF. The CDR3 coding sequence is TGTGCCAGCAGTGACCCGGGACAGGCGGACACTGAAGCTTTCTTT. Looking up the rest from reference TRBV2 and TRBJ1-1 gives the full variable domain: EPEVTQTPSHQVTQMGQEVILRCVPISNHLYFYWYRQILGQKVEFLVSFYNNEISEKSEIFDDQFSVERPDGSNFTLKIRSTKLEDSAMYFCASSDPGQADTEAFFGQGTRLTVV.

The rearrangement links TRBV2 to TRBJ1-4, with D possibly matching TRBD1 (5 bases). CDR1 SNHLY and CDR2 FYNNEI come from the germline V gene. Trimming pared 2 bases from V and 6 bases from J, leaving 13 bases between. CDR3 length: 15 amino acids. CDR3 sequence reads: CASSELGQTYEKLFF. The CDR3 region has the DNA TGTGCCAGCAGTGAATTGGGGCAGACTTATGAAAAACTGTTTTTT. Together with reference TRBV2 and TRBJ1-4, the CDR3 gives the full variable domain: EPEVTQTPSHQVTQMGQEVILRCVPISNHLYFYWYRQILGQKVEFLVSFYNNEISEKSEIFDDQFSVERPDGSNFTLKIRSTKLEDSAMYFCASSELGQTYEKLFFGSGTQLSVL.

The gene calls are TRBV7-9 and TRBJ2-7; D gene ambiguous. The CDR3 sequence is 12 residues long. V was cut by 2 bases and J by 5 bases, with 7 bases left in between. CDR1 and CDR2 (germline): SEHNR, FQNEAQ (reference sequence). This CDR3 reads CASSLLHNEQYF. The CDR3 DNA sequence: TGTGCCAGCAGCTTATTACACAACGAGCAGTACTTC.

This clone was found a few times. V is TRBV2 and J is TRBJ1-2; D ambiguous. V lost 1 base to trimming and J lost 8 bases, with 14 bases between them. Germline V CDR1 and CDR2: SNHLY, FYNNEI. This CDR3 has 14 residues. The chain's CDR3 is CASSEGALRRGYTF. DNA for the CDR3: TGTGCCAGCAGTGAAGGGGCCCTTCGGCGCGGCTACACCTTC.

This rearrangement joins TRBV28 to TRBJ2-7; a possible D gene is TRBD1 (5 bases). Deletions cut 5 bases from V and 6 bases from J, with 20 bases between. Germline-derived CDR1 and CDR2 are MDHEN and SYDVKM. CDR3 size: 15 residues. The CDR3 loop is CASSLTPIRVPEQYF. For the CDR3, the DNA is TGTGCCAGCAGTCTAACACCGATCAGGGTCCCCGAGCAGTACTTC. The full variable domain, its missing parts supplied by reference TRBV28 and TRBJ2-7, is DVKVTQSSRYLVKRTGEKVFLECVQDMDHENMFWYRQDPGLGLRLIYFSYDVKMKEKGDIPEGYSVSREKKERFSLILESASTNQTSMYLCASSLTPIRVPEQYFGPGTRLTVT.

The chain carries TRBV5-6 and TRBJ1-1, with a possible D match to TRBD1 (6 bases). Germline values: CDR1 SGHDT, CDR2 YYEEEE. V shed 8 bases and J shed 6 bases, with 17 bases lying between them. The CDR3 has 13 amino acids. CDR3 nucleotides: TGTGCCAGTACTTTGGAGGGGGGGGCTGAAGCTTTCTTT. Its protein product is CASTLEGGAEAFF. The whole variable domain, remainder taken from reference TRBV5-6 and TRBJ1-1, is DAGVTQSPTHLIKTRGQQVTLRCSPKSGHDTVSWYQQALGQGPQFIFQYYEEEERQRGNFPDRFSGHQFPNYSSELNVNALLLGDSALYLCASTLEGGAEAFFGQGTRLTVV.

This clone turned up a few times. V gene TRBV5-4 combines with J gene TRBJ2-5; 9 nucleotides agree with TRBD1. J was trimmed by 2 bases and V by 4 bases; bases with no gene match: 3. The CDR3 is made up of 14 amino acids. Germline CDR1 SGHNT, CDR2 YYREEE (reference sequence). CDR3 DNA: TGTGCCAGCAGCCGACAGGGGGAACAAGAGACCCAGTACTTC. Amino acids: CASSRQGEQETQYF. Combining the CDR3 with reference TRBV5-4 and TRBJ2-5 gives the whole variable domain ETGVTQSPTHLIKTRGQQVTLRCSSQSGHNTVSWYQQALGQGPQFIFQYYREEENGRGNFPPRFSGLQFPNYSSELNVNALELDDSALYLCASSRQGEQETQYFGPGTRLLVL.

The chain has TRBV7-6 and TRBJ2-3; a weak D match, TRBD2 (5 bases). Germline loops: CDR1 SGHVS, CDR2 FNYEAQ. V lost 1 base, J lost 10 bases, and 12 bases lay in between. The CDR3 is made up of 13 amino acids. This CDR3 is CASSLVTSEAQYF. CDR3 nucleotide sequence: TGTGCCAGCAGCTTAGTTACTAGTGAGGCGCAGTATTTT. The variable domain in full, completed from reference TRBV7-6 and TRBJ2-3, reads GAGVSQSPRYKVTKRGQDVALRCDPISGHVSLYWYRQALGQGPEFLTYFNYEAQQDKSGLPNDRFSAERPEGSISTLTIQRTEQRDSAMYRCASSLVTSEAQYFGPGTRLTVL.

This chain connects TRBV5-6 to TRBJ1-4, with a weak D call TRBD1 (5 bases). Trimming removed 0 bases from V and 7 bases from J, with 10 bases in between. CDR3 size: 14 residues. Germline V gene data show CDR1 as SGHDT and CDR2 as YYEEEE. The CDR3 sequence: CASSLAGRREKLFF. The CDR3 region has the DNA TGTGCCAGCAGCTTGGCAGGGCGCCGTGAAAAACTGTTTTTT.

V gene TRBV6-6 combines with J gene TRBJ1-4; D is uncertain. The CDR3 spans 11 residues. CDR1 is MNHNY, CDR2 SVGAGI, per germline (reference sequence). V was cut by 4 bases and J by 8 bases, with 5 bases left in between. The DNA for the CDR3 is TGTGCCAGCAGTTTCAAAGAAAAACTGTTTTTT. It specifies CASSFKEKLFF.

This clone occurred once. The chain couples TRBV28 to TRBJ1-5; possibly TRBD1 for D (6 bases). V was cut by 1 base and J by 5 bases, with 15 bases left in between. Germline CDR1 and CDR2: MDHEN and SYDVKM. The CDR3 extends over 16 amino acids. DNA for the CDR3: TGTGCCAGCAGTTTATACCGAGGGGGGGGATATCAGCCCCAGCATTTT. As protein: CASSLYRGGGYQPQHF.

This clone came up once. The genes are TRBV6-5 and TRBJ1-2, with D possibly being TRBD1 (6 bases). The V gene lost 8 bases and the J gene lost 4 bases, with 20 bases spanning the gap. This CDR3 contains 15 residues. Germline CDR1 is MNHEY and CDR2 is SVGAGI. DNA of the CDR3: TGTGCCAGCTGGAAGCGGGGGGGCAATAGCTATGGCTACACCTTC. Amino acid sequence: CASWKRGGNSYGYTF.

DNA of the CDR3: TGTGCCAGCAGTCAGCGGGACATCGATCAGCCCCAGCATTTT. Protein product: CASSQRDIDQPQHF. This rearrangement joins TRBV6-5 to TRBJ1-5; possible D gene TRBD1, 6 bases. Between the trimmed V and J ends, which lost 5 bases and 5 bases, there was a span of 13 bases. Germline CDR1 reads MNHEY; CDR2 reads SVGAGI. CDR3 length: 14 residues.

The chain links TRBV6-5 to TRBJ2-3; perhaps TRBD2 as D (6 bases). Germline V gene sequence: CDR1 MNHEY, CDR2 SVGAGI. The germline V and J ends were trimmed by 0 bases and 2 bases, with 9 bases remaining between them. CDR3 length: 15 amino acids. In nucleotides, the CDR3 is TGTGCCAGCAGTTACTCCGGACTAATCACAGATACGCAGTATTTT. Protein: CASSYSGLITDTQYF.

The chain employs TRBV6-6 and TRBJ2-3; TRBD2 matches 7 bases. The length of the CDR3 is 15 residues. CDR1 is MNHNY, CDR2 SVGAGI, per germline (reference sequence). Trimming cost V 4 bases and J 0 bases; bases outside gene matches: 4. The CDR3 loop reads CASSSGTKSTDTQYF. CDR3 in DNA: TGTGCCAGCAGTTCTGGGACTAAAAGCACAGATACGCAGTATTTT.

This sequence joins TRBV29-1 and TRBJ2-5; D is possibly TRBD1 (6 bases). CDR1 is SQVTM and CDR2 is ANQGSEA in the germline V gene. This CDR3 region has 14 residues. Trimming cost V 0 bases and J 4 bases, with 12 bases left between them. CDR3 region: CSVEDQDSLETQYF. Here the CDR3 DNA reads TGCAGCGTTGAAGATCAGGACAGTCTAGAGACCCAGTACTTC.

The chain links TRBV5-1 to TRBJ2-5; TRBD2 agrees at 12 bases. Germline V gene lookup returns CDR1 SGHRS and CDR2 YFSETQ. The CDR3 runs 18 residues. V shed 0 bases and J 4 bases; nucleotides not matched to a gene: 10. In DNA, the CDR3 is TGCGCCAGCAGCTTGGTGGCTAGCGGGGGGGCCGAGGTAGAGACCCAGTACTTC. It codes for CASSLVASGGAEVETQYF.

V usage is TRBV9 and J usage is TRBJ2-1; D remains ambiguous. In germline, CDR1 is SGDLS, CDR2 YYNGEE. The length of the CDR3 is 12 residues. V was clipped by 3 bases and J by 9 bases, with 10 bases between them. The CDR3 coding sequence is TGTGCCAGCAGCGCCCCTAGAGCTGAGCAGTTCTTC. Its translation is CASSAPRAEQFF. Filled out from reference TRBV9 and TRBJ2-1, the complete variable domain reads DSGVTQTPKHLITATGQRVTLRCSPRSGDLSVYWYQQSLDQGLQFLIQYYNGEERAKGNILERFSAQQFPDLHSELNLSSLELGDSALYFCASSAPRAEQFFGPGTRLTVL.

The chain is built from TRBV28 and TRBJ2-2; 7 positions match TRBD2. Germline CDR1 reads MDHEN; CDR2 reads SYDVKM. With 4 bases clipped from V and 5 bases from J, the junction kept 7 bases outside the gene matches. CDR3 size: 15 residues. The CDR3 DNA reads TGTGCCAGCAGTTCCCTGGGGGGGTGGACCGGGGAGCTGTTTTTT. This encodes CASSSLGGWTGELFF.

The CDR3 nucleotides are TGTGCCAGCAGCCAAGGTATCGGCCGGAGGAACTATGGCTACACCTTC. Translated, it gives CASSQGIGRRNYGYTF. The rearrangement joins TRBV14 to TRBJ1-2; D gene uncertain. From germline, CDR1 is SGHDN and CDR2 FVKESK. The V and J ends lost 1 base and 2 bases respectively, with 14 bases between them. The CDR3 sequence is 16 residues long.

This clone was seen a single time. The chain is built from TRBV27 and TRBJ1-1; D not certain. Deletions cut 4 bases from V and 7 bases from J, with 10 bases between. Germline CDR1 MNHEY, CDR2 SMNVEV (reference sequence). The CDR3 has 12 residues. Written as DNA, the CDR3 is TGTGCCAGCAGTTACGATGGGCTTGAAGCTTTCTTT. It codes for CASSYDGLEAFF.